These T cell receptor beta chains were read from a single sample in a study of beta chain features in type 1 diabetes. The data were produced by immunoSEQ multiplex PCR, yet TCRdb's version contains in-frame clones alone and is incomplete. The table lists a few hundred thousand clones, about 18% of them singletons. Source material: naive CD4+ T cells from blood. The receptor source for this set is a woman between 18 and 29 years old in good health. Both conserved end residues are part of each CDR3. A D gene is named only where the DNA matches it firmly. A row's size may be missing; if present it is once, few, many or a size class.

length,J,size,D,V,DNA,CDR3
13,TRBJ2-3,few,TRBD2,TRBV30,TGTGCCTGGACTAGCGGGTACTCAGATACGCAGTATTTT,CAWTSGYSDTQYF
13,TRBJ2-1,few,TRBD1,TRBV4-3,TGCGCCAGCAGCCAGGACAGGGAAACTGGGCAGTTCTTC,CASSQDRETGQFF
13,TRBJ1-2,.,TRBD1,TRBV9,TGTGCCAGCAGCCCGGACAGGAACTATGGCTACACCTTC,CASSPDRNYGYTF
14,TRBJ1-1,.,.,TRBV9,TGTGCCAGCAGCCCCGGGGGATCCAAGGCTGAAGCTTTCTTT,CASSPGGSKAEAFF
16,TRBJ2-1,few,.,TRBV9,TGTGCCAGCAGCCCACGGCTACTATTAGGAAACAATGAGCAGTTCTTC,CASSPRLLLGNNEQFF
14,TRBJ2-1,.,.,TRBV2,TGTGCCAGCAGACCCGACACCTACTACAATGAGCAGTTCTTC,CASRPDTYYNEQFF
15,TRBJ1-5,few,.,TRBV7-8,TGTGCCAGCAGCTTATTCGGGACAATGAATCAGCCCCAGCATTTT,CASSLFGTMNQPQHF
11,TRBJ1-2,.,TRBD1,TRBV30,TGTGCCTGGAGGGACAGGAGCGGCTACACCTTC,CAWRDRSGYTF
14,TRBJ1-1,few,TRBD1,TRBV2,TGTGCCAGCTTCGGGGTCCCGAGGGGGCGAGAAGCTTTCTTT,CASFGVPRGREAFF
15,TRBJ2-6,.,.,TRBV5-5,TGTGCCAGCACCATTTGGGCCTCTGGGGCCAACGTCCTGACTTTC,CASTIWASGANVLTF
14,TRBJ2-1,few,.,TRBV10-3,TGTGCCATCAAGGGACTGCTCTTAGCCGATGAGCAGTTCTTC,CAIKGLLLADEQFF
16,TRBJ2-7,.,.,TRBV5-1,TGCGCCAGCAGCGCCTCTCTAGCGCGGATCTCCTACGAGCAGTACTTC,CASSASLARISYEQYF
15,TRBJ2-3,.,TRBD2,TRBV5-6,TGTGCCAGCAGAGCGACTAGCGGGGTCACAGATACGCAGTATTTT,CASRATSGVTDTQYF
13,TRBJ2-1,few,.,TRBV7-9,TGTGCCAGTTCCGGGGTGGGCCACAATGAGCAGTTCTTC,CASSGVGHNEQFF
12,TRBJ1-1,few,TRBD1,TRBV30,TGTGCCTGGAGAAGGACAGGGACTGAAGCTTTCTTT,CAWRRTGTEAFF
12,TRBJ2-1,few,TRBD2,TRBV5-1,TGCGCCAGCAGAATTGGGGAGGGTGAGCAGTTCTTC,CASRIGEGEQFF
16,TRBJ1-2,.,TRBD1,TRBV7-8,TGTGCCAGCAGCTTAGGATTCGTGACAGGGGAATCTGGCTACACCTTC,CASSLGFVTGESGYTF
14,TRBJ1-6,.,.,TRBV5-1,TGCGCCAGCAGCCTACGGACTGATTATTCACCCCTCCACTTT,CASSLRTDYSPLHF
11,TRBJ2-7,few,.,TRBV2,TGTGCCAGCAGTTACTCCTACGAGCAGTACTTC,CASSYSYEQYF
13,TRBJ1-5,.,.,TRBV7-3,TGTGCCAGCAGCTCGTCCCTCGGTCAGCCCCAGCATTTT,CASSSSLGQPQHF
15,TRBJ2-7,.,TRBD2,TRBV5-4,TGTGCCAGCCGACTAGCGGGAGGGCCACCCTACGAGCAGTACTTC,CASRLAGGPPYEQYF
14,TRBJ1-4,once,.,TRBV5-1,TGCGCCAGCAGCTTGGGACAGGCTAATGAAAAACTGTTTTTT,CASSLGQANEKLFF
15,TRBJ1-2,.,.,TRBV2,TGTGCCAGCAGTCCTAGGGGCGCCCCTTCCCACGGCTACACCTTC,CASSPRGAPSHGYTF
14,TRBJ2-1,.,.,TRBV7-2,TGTGCCAGCAGTTCGACGCGGTTCGGGAATGAGCAGTTCTTC,CASSSTRFGNEQFF
11,TRBJ1-1,few,.,TRBV4-1,TGCGCCAGCAGCCAAGATGGGGGGGCTTTCTTT,CASSQDGGAFF
15,TRBJ1-1,.,TRBD1,TRBV6-6,TGTGCCAGCAGTTCTCGGACAGGGCTGAACACTGAAGCTTTCTTT,CASSSRTGLNTEAFF
13,TRBJ1-5,few,.,TRBV30,TGTGCCTGCGACAGAACCAGCAATCAGCCCCAGCATTTT,CACDRTSNQPQHF
14,TRBJ2-5,few,.,TRBV11-2,TGTGCCAGCAGCTTAGACGGGGTTGTCGAGACCCAGTACTTC,CASSLDGVVETQYF
16,TRBJ1-5,.,TRBD1,TRBV19,TGTGCCAGTAGTTTCATAAGACAGGGGCGCAATCAGCCCCAGCATTTT,CASSFIRQGRNQPQHF
14,TRBJ2-3,few,.,TRBV4-2,TGTGCCAGCAGCCAGGGGGCCTTCACAGATACGCAGTATTTT,CASSQGAFTDTQYF
15,TRBJ2-2,.,.,TRBV6-1,TGTGCCAGCAGTGAGAAGACACGGATCACCGGGGAGCTGTTTTTT,CASSEKTRITGELFF
16,TRBJ2-3,few,TRBD1,TRBV4-1,TGCGCCAGCAGCCAGACAGGGAGAAGGAGCACAGATACGCAGTATTTT,CASSQTGRRSTDTQYF
15,TRBJ2-1,.,TRBD1,TRBV6-5,TGTGCCAGCAGTTATCAGGGGGCGTTATACAATGAGCAGTTCTTC,CASSYQGALYNEQFF
13,TRBJ2-7,.,.,TRBV7-2,TGTGCCAGCAAGGTGAGGGACTCCTACGAGCAGTACTTC,CASKVRDSYEQYF
15,TRBJ2-7,.,TRBD1,TRBV7-2,TGTGCCAGCAGCCCGGACAGGGCAATATCCTACGAGCAGTACTTC,CASSPDRAISYEQYF
15,TRBJ2-5,few,TRBD2,TRBV30,TGTGCCTGGAGTCCGGGACTAGCGGGCCAAGAGACCCAGTACTTC,CAWSPGLAGQETQYF
13,TRBJ2-5,.,.,TRBV7-3,TGTGCCAGCAGCCGGGACTTTGAAGAGACCCAGTACTTC,CASSRDFEETQYF
12,TRBJ2-7,few,TRBD1,TRBV6-6,TGTGCCAGTCGACAGGGGTTAAGTTGGCAGTACTTC,CASRQGLSWQYF
10,TRBJ1-2,.,.,TRBV30,TGTGCCTGGAGTCGGGATGGCTACACCTTC,CAWSRDGYTF
15,TRBJ2-7,few,TRBD2,TRBV7-2,TGTGCCAGCAGCTTGAGACTAGCGGGATCCTACGAGCAGTACTTC,CASSLRLAGSYEQYF
15,TRBJ2-7,.,TRBD1,TRBV6-6,TGTGCCAGCAGTTCACAGGGGGCAATAGCCTACGAGCAGTACTTC,CASSSQGAIAYEQYF
15,TRBJ2-7,.,TRBD2,TRBV6-5,TGTGCCAGCAGTTACAGGGCTAGCGGGAAGTCTGAGCAGTACTTC,CASSYRASGKSEQYF
13,TRBJ2-2,few,.,TRBV5-1,TGCGCCAGCAGCCCGGTCGAGCGTCGGGAGCTGTTTTTT,CASSPVERRELFF
13,TRBJ1-2,few,.,TRBV7-9,TGTGCCAGCAGCTTGTCGGGGGGCGACGGCTACACCTTC,CASSLSGGDGYTF
17,TRBJ2-1,once,TRBD2,TRBV5-1,TGCGCCAGCAGCCACGGACTAGCGGGGGGGCCATACAATGAGCAGTTCTTC,CASSHGLAGGPYNEQFF
15,TRBJ1-1,few,TRBD1,TRBV30,TGTGCCTGGACCGCCGGGACAGGGCCCTACACTGAAGCTTTCTTT,CAWTAGTGPYTEAFF
16,TRBJ2-1,.,TRBD2,TRBV5-1,TGCGCCAGCAGCAACATAGCGGGGACGCTTTTTGATGAGCAGTTCTTC,CASSNIAGTLFDEQFF
15,TRBJ2-7,.,.,TRBV7-9,TGTGCCAGCAGCCGACTGACTAGAGGACATCGCGAGCAGTACTTC,CASSRLTRGHREQYF